This TCR beta chain was sequenced for a study of T cells expressing NK-cell markers. Reprocessing the 5' RACE reads, TCRdb reports a single entry for every CDR3 protein and omits DNA. This repertoire includes 150,000 or so distinct CDR3 sequences. Germline loops: CDR1 LGHNA, CDR2 YNFKEQ. There are 15 residues in the CDR3. The rearrangement uses TRBV4-2 and TRBJ2-4; TCRdb's D call of TRBD1 is untestable without DNA. Source material: blood T cells: a sorted CD56 or NKG2C T cell subset, CD4+ or CD8+ T cells, or bulk PBMC T cells (not recorded which). The sequence came from a woman between 45 and 65 years old in good health. The CDR3 loop is CASSQERAYPNIQYF.